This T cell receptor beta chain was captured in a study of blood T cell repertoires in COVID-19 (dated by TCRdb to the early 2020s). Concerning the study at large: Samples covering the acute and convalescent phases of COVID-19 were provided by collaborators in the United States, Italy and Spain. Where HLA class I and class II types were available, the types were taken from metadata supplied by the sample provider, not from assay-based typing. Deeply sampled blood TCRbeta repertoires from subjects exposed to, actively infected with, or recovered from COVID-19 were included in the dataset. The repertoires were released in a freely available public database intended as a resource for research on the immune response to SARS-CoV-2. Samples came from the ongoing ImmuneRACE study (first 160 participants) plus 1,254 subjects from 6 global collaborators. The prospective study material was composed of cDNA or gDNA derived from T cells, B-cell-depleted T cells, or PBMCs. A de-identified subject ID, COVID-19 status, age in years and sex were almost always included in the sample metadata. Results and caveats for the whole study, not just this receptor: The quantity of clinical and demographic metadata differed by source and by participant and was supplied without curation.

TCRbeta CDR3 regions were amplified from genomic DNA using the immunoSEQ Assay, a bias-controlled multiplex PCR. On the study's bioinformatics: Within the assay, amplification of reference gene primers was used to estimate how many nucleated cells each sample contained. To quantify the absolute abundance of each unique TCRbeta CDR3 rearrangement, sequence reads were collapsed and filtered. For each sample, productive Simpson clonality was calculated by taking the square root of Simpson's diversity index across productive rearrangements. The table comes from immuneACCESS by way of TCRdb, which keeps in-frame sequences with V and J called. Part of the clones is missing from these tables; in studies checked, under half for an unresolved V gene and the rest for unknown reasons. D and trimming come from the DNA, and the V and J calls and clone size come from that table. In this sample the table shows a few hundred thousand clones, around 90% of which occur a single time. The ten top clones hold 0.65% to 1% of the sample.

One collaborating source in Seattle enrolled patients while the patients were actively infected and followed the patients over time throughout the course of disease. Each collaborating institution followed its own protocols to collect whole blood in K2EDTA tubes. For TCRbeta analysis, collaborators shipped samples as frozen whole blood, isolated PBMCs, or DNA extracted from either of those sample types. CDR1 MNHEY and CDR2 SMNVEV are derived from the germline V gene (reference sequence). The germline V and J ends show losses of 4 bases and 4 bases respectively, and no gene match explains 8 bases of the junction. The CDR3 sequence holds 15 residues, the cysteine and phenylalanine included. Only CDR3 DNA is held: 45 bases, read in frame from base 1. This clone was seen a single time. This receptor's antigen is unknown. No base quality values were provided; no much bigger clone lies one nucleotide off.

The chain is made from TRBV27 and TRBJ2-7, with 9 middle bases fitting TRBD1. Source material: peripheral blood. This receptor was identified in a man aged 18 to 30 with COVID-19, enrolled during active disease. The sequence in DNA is TGTGCCAGCAGTTATAAAACCGGGACAGGGTACGAGCAGTACTTC. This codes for CASSYKTGTGYEQYF.